The clone carrying this T cell receptor (beta chain) was picked up many times. These data originate in a study of patients and donors after allogeneic stem cell transplantation. V lost 2 bases and J lost 6, with 14 bases in between. This CDR3 region has 16 residues. TCRdb itself ran the RT-PCR reads through MiXCR, one entry per CDR3 protein. Of approximately 88,000 distinct CDR3 sequences in the sample, approximately 5.2% are singletons; the top ten hold about 2.5%. Input material: blood, either unsorted or a sorted T cell fraction (not recorded which). The chain recombines TRBV12-3 or TRBV12-4 with TRBJ1-6; D remains ambiguous. The TCR originated in a human donor who was either an allogeneic HSCT recipient or a stem cell or donor lymphocyte infusion donor (not recorded which). It is not recorded whose cells these are; they may come from a transplant donor. Here the CDR3 reads CASSLSGGRSNSPLHF. CDR3 sequence (DNA): TGTGCCAGCAGTTTATCAGGAGGCCGAAGTAATTCACCCCTCCACTTT.